The 9 T cell receptor beta chains below all came from one sample that was sequenced in a study of blood T cell repertoires in COVID-19. This table comes from immunoSEQ multiplex PCR, and its TCRdb copy is limited to in-frame clones, with some not included. The sample yields around 37,000 clones, around 90% seen once. Sequencing was performed on peripheral blood. Receptor source: a middle-aged man with active or convalescent COVID-19.

The table lists this clone with a few counts. The chain recombines TRBV4-3 with TRBJ1-3; 8 bases are a match to TRBD1. The germline gives CDR1 LGHNA, CDR2 YSLEER. J was trimmed by 0 bases and V by 1 base; bases with no gene match: 2. This CDR3 spans 16 amino acids. The CDR3 region is CASSQGTGPSGNTIYF. The DNA of the CDR3 is TGCGCCAGCAGCCAAGGGACAGGGCCCTCTGGAAACACCATATATTTT.

V is TRBV30 and J is TRBJ2-5, with D possibly TRBD2 on 5 matching bases. Trimming took off 1 base at V and 2 bases at J, with 8 bases between the two ends. The CDR3 consists of 13 residues. Per the germline V gene, CDR1 is GTSNPN and CDR2 is SVGIG (reference sequence). The CDR3 sequence: CAWSGADQETQYF. CDR3 DNA: TGTGCCTGGAGTGGAGCGGATCAAGAGACCCAGTACTTC. Drawing the rest from reference TRBV30 and TRBJ2-5, the complete variable domain is SQTIHQWPATLVQPVGSPLSLECTVEGTSNPNLYWYRQAAGRGLQLLFYSVGIGQISSEVPQNLSASRPQDRQFILSSKKLLLSDSGFYLCAWSGADQETQYFGPGTRLLVL.

The rearrangement uses TRBV6-5 and TRBJ1-2; 9 bases match TRBD1. The CDR3 sequence is 14 residues long. With 6 bases clipped from V and 5 bases from J, the junction kept 7 bases outside the gene matches. Germline V CDR1 and CDR2: MNHEY, SVGAGI. For the CDR3, the DNA is TGTGCCAGCAGGGACCTGACAGGGGGATATGGCTACACCTTC. Its protein is CASRDLTGGYGYTF.

In DNA, the CDR3 is TGTGCCAGCAGTTTATTGGGAACAGGGGCCCCCTCAGCTTTCTTT. Protein: CASSLLGTGAPSAFF. The V and J genes are TRBV28 and TRBJ1-1, with 7 bases aligning to TRBD1. Germline values: CDR1 MDHEN, CDR2 SYDVKM. Germline trimming cut 1 base from V and 10 bases from J; bases unmatched to any gene: 12. The CDR3 contains 15 residues.

V is TRBV11-3 and J is TRBJ2-1; tentative D call: TRBD2 (7 bases). V was cut by 5 bases and J by 6 bases, with 20 bases left in between. The CDR3 is 16 residues long. Germline lookup yields CDR1 SGHNT and CDR2 YENEEA. The CDR3 sequence: CASSLRWGGHINEQFF. The CDR3 bases are TGTGCCAGCAGCCTCAGATGGGGGGGCCATATCAATGAGCAGTTCTTC.

The chain uses TRBV27 and TRBJ2-7, with D possibly TRBD2 on 5 matching bases. V was pared by 3 bases and J by 1 base, with 16 bases between. This CDR3 has 16 amino acids. Germline lookup yields CDR1 MNHEY and CDR2 SMNVEV (reference sequence). The CDR3 spells CASSLRELGDSYEQYF. The DNA of the CDR3 is TGTGCCAGCAGTTTGAGGGAGTTGGGAGATTCCTACGAGCAGTACTTC.

V is TRBV5-4 and J is TRBJ2-5; 8 nucleotides line up with TRBD2. CDR1 is SGHNT, CDR2 YYREEE, per germline (reference sequence). The CDR3 has 16 residues. V was clipped by 4 bases and J by 5 bases; unmatched bases: 13. DNA for the CDR3: TGTGCCAGCAGCCCCGATCCAGCGGGAGAAGGGGAGACCCAGTACTTC. It encodes CASSPDPAGEGETQYF. Looking up the rest from reference TRBV5-4 and TRBJ2-5 gives the full variable domain: ETGVTQSPTHLIKTRGQQVTLRCSSQSGHNTVSWYQQALGQGPQFIFQYYREEENGRGNFPPRFSGLQFPNYSSELNVNALELDDSALYLCASSPDPAGEGETQYFGPGTRLLVL.

The chain joins TRBV12-5 to TRBJ2-5; 11 bases line up with TRBD1. The germline V gene encodes CDR1 LGHNT and CDR2 FRNRAP. CDR3 length: 16 amino acids. The ends lost 1 base at V and 5 bases at J; junction bases unmatched: 6. CDR3 nucleotides: TGTGCTAGTGGTTTGGAGCGGGGACAGGGGGGTGAGACCCAGTACTTC. It translates to CASGLERGQGGETQYF.

V is TRBV5-1 and J is TRBJ2-3; no firm D call. The CDR3 loop spans 15 amino acids. Looked up from germline, CDR1 is SGHRS and CDR2 is YFSETQ. The germline V and J ends were trimmed by 0 bases and 0 bases, with 8 bases remaining between them. CDR3 region: CASSLDSSSTDTQYF. Here the CDR3 DNA reads TGCGCCAGCAGCTTGGACAGTTCTAGCACAGATACGCAGTATTTT.